The 12 T cell receptor beta chains below were found in one sample sequenced in a study of T cell responses to AZD1222 COVID-19 vaccine. The method was immunoSEQ multiplex PCR; TCRdb's version includes in-frame clones alone and lacks a portion of them. The sample has about 98,000 clones; 88% are singletons. This specimen was peripheral blood, taken on day 0 of AZD1222 vaccination. These receptors were collected from an adult in good health.

The sample holds one count of this clone. The gene calls are TRBV6-4 and TRBJ2-5; D not resolved. Looked up from germline, CDR1 is MRHNA and CDR2 is SNTAGT. V was pared by 2 bases and J by 0 bases, with 4 bases between. This CDR3 spans 13 amino acids. The CDR3 region is CASSDSNQETQYF. The CDR3 DNA sequence: TGTGCCAGCAGTGACAGTAACCAAGAGACCCAGTACTTC.

The gene calls are TRBV7-8 and TRBJ1-1, with 9 bases lining up with TRBD1. The J segment lost 0 bases and the V segment lost 1 base, leaving 3 bases of the junction unmatched. Germline V gene sequence: CDR1 SGHVS, CDR2 FQNEAQ. The CDR3 is 16 amino acids. CDR3 residues: CASSLEGTGLNTEAFF. In DNA, the CDR3 is TGTGCCAGCAGCTTAGAGGGGACAGGGCTGAACACTGAAGCTTTCTTT.

This clone was detected a few times. Other nucleotide sequences in the sample specify the same CDR3. V usage is TRBV28 and J usage is TRBJ1-1, with 8 bases fitting TRBD1. This CDR3 is 16 amino acids long. V gave up 5 bases and J gave up 5 bases; unmatched junction bases: 13. CDR1 is MDHEN and CDR2 is SYDVKM in the germline V gene. The CDR3: CASSKRGGQGATEAFF. The DNA of the CDR3 is TGTGCCAGCAGTAAACGCGGAGGTCAGGGGGCGACTGAAGCTTTCTTT.

This clone was recorded a few times. V is TRBV6-1 and J is TRBJ2-7; D is possibly TRBD1 or TRBD2 (5 bases each). Trimming left V 6 bases short and J 3 bases short, with 21 bases between. Germline CDR1 and CDR2: MNHNS and SASEGT. The CDR3 totals 16 residues. CDR3 residues: CASSEFGGTEGYEQYF. The CDR3 DNA reads as TGTGCCAGCAGCGAATTCGGTGGGACCGAAGGCTACGAGCAGTACTTC.

CDR3 bases: TGTGCCAGCAGCGATCAGGGAAACACAGATACGCAGTATTTT. Translating it yields CASSDQGNTDTQYF. V and J are TRBV6-4 and TRBJ2-3; perhaps TRBD1 as D (5 bases). The CDR3 is 14 amino acids. Germline CDR1 reads MRHNA; CDR2 reads SNTAGT. V dropped 6 bases and J dropped 2 bases, with 12 bases sitting between them.

This clone was found once. The chain combines TRBV7-2 with TRBJ2-3; TRBD2 matches at 13 bases. V lost 5 bases, J lost 5 bases, and 7 bases stayed unmatched. Germline V CDR1 and CDR2: SGHTA, FQGNSA. This CDR3 has 16 amino acids. In DNA, the CDR3 is TGTGCCAGCAGCCCAAGACTAGCGGGAGGACGAGATACGCAGTATTTT. As protein: CASSPRLAGGRDTQYF.

V usage is TRBV5-6 and J usage is TRBJ1-1; TRBD1 might be the D (5 bases). The CDR3 is made up of 14 amino acids. The V end lost 3 bases, the J end lost 1 base, and 10 bases lay between the germline ends. Germline assignment: CDR1 SGHDT and CDR2 YYEEEE. The CDR3 DNA reads as TGTGCCAGCAGCTGGGGGACGACGAACACTGAAGCTTTCTTT. This translates into CASSWGTTNTEAFF. Drawing the rest from reference TRBV5-6 and TRBJ1-1, the complete variable domain is DAGVTQSPTHLIKTRGQQVTLRCSPKSGHDTVSWYQQALGQGPQFIFQYYEEEERQRGNFPDRFSGHQFPNYSSELNVNALLLGDSALYLCASSWGTTNTEAFFGQGTRLTVV.

V and J are TRBV7-9 and TRBJ2-1; 13 positions match TRBD2. CDR1 and CDR2 (germline): SEHNR, FQNEAQ (reference sequence). The V gene end was trimmed by 2 bases and the J gene end by 2 bases; junction bases not matched to a gene: 6. The CDR3 has 18 amino acids. This chain's CDR3 is CASSLTSGRVGTYNEQFF. In DNA, the CDR3 is TGTGCCAGCAGCTTAACTAGCGGGAGGGTTGGCACCTACAATGAGCAGTTCTTC.

The chain joins TRBV7-6 to TRBJ2-6, with TRBD1 matching 7 bases. The CDR3 is made up of 17 amino acids. Trimming took 2 bases from V and 0 from J; bases not matched to a gene: 4. CDR1 SGHVS and CDR2 FNYEAQ come from the germline V gene. Here the CDR3 DNA reads TGTGCCAGCAGCTTACGAGGGGGCGCCTCTGGGGCCAACGTCCTGACTTTC. Protein product: CASSLRGGASGANVLTF.

This chain links TRBV29-1 with TRBJ1-1; no firm D call. The V and J ends lost 6 bases and 7 bases respectively, with 9 bases between them. Germline V gene lookup returns CDR1 SQVTM and CDR2 ANQGSEA. The CDR3 covers 10 residues. CDR3 region: CSVTSIEAFF. The CDR3, as DNA: TGCAGCGTGACAAGCATTGAAGCTTTCTTT.

This rearrangement joins TRBV28 to TRBJ2-1, with a possible D match to TRBD2 (5 bases). V lost 1 base to trimming and J lost 0 bases, with 7 bases between them. This CDR3 has 15 residues. Germline CDR1 is MDHEN and CDR2 is SYDVKM. CDR3 nucleotides: TGTGCCAGCAGTTTATTTGGAGGCTCCTACAATGAGCAGTTCTTC. Its translation is CASSLFGGSYNEQFF. The whole variable domain, filled in from reference TRBV28 and TRBJ2-1, reads DVKVTQSSRYLVKRTGEKVFLECVQDMDHENMFWYRQDPGLGLRLIYFSYDVKMKEKGDIPEGYSVSREKKERFSLILESASTNQTSMYLCASSLFGGSYNEQFFGPGTRLTVL.

This chain uses TRBV11-2 with TRBJ2-3; tentatively, D is TRBD1 (5 bases). CDR1 SGHAT and CDR2 FQNNGV come from the germline V gene. Trimming shortened V by 4 bases and J by 2 bases, and 10 bases separated the two germline ends. The CDR3 is made up of 14 amino acids. In DNA, the CDR3 is TGTGCCAGCAGCTACCGACAGAACACAGATACGCAGTATTTT. This encodes CASSYRQNTDTQYF.